The following is a TCR beta chain sequence with its context. The V end was cut by 2 bases, the J end by 7 bases, with 9 bases between. CDR1 is MDHEN, CDR2 SYDVKM, per germline. This CDR3 is built from 14 residues. The sample is drawn from a study of PD-L1 blockade in urothelial cancer. Background on the study: Analyses used blood from 3 weeks (second dose) and 6 weeks after treatment start.

Time point defined: pretreatment peripheral blood. Sample contribution per patient ranged from 1 to 8, covering pretreatment and on-treatment. Every PCR got spiked synthetic TCR analog templates. Here immunoSEQ multiplex PCR was the method, and the copy in TCRdb shows in-frame clones only, minus some. This table has 40,000 or so clones, 82% appearing once. This chain joins TRBV28 and TRBJ1-6; D gene uncertain. The source material was PBMCs, sampled around atezolizumab (anti-PD-L1) treatment. The origin of this receptor is a man in his sixties with urothelial cancer. DNA for the CDR3: TGTGCCAGCAGTTTAGGAATACAGAATTCACCCCTCCACTTT. Translating gives CASSLGIQNSPLHF.